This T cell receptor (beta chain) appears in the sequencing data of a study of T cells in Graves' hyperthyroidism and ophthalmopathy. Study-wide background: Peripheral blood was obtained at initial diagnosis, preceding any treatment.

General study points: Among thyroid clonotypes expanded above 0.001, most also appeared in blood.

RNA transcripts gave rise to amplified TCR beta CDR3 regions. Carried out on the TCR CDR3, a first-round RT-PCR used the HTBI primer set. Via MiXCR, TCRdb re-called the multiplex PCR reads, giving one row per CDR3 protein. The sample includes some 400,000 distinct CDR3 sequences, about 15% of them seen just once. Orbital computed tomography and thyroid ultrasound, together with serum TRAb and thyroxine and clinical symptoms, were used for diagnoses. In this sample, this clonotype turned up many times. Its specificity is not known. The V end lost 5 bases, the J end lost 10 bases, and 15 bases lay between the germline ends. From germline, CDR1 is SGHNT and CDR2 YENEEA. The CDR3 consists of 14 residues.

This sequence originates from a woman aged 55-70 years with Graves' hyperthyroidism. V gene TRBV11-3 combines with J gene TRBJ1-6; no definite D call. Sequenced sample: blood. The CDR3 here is CASSPERVPSPLHF. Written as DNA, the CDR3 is TGTGCCAGCAGCCCCGAGCGGGTCCCCTCACCCCTCCACTTT.